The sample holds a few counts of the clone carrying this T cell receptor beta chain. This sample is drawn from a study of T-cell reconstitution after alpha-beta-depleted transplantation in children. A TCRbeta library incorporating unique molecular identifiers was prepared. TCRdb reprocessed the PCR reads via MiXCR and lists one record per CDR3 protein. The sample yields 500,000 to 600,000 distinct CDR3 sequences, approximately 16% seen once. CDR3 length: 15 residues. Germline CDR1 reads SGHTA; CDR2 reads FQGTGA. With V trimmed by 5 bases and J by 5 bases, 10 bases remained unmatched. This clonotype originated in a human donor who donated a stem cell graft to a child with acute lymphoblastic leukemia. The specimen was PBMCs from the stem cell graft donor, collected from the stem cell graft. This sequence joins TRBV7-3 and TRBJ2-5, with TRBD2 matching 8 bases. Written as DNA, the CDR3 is TGTGCCAGCAGCAGGCGCTCGGGAGGGATGGAGACCCAGTACTTC. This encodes CASSRRSGGMETQYF.